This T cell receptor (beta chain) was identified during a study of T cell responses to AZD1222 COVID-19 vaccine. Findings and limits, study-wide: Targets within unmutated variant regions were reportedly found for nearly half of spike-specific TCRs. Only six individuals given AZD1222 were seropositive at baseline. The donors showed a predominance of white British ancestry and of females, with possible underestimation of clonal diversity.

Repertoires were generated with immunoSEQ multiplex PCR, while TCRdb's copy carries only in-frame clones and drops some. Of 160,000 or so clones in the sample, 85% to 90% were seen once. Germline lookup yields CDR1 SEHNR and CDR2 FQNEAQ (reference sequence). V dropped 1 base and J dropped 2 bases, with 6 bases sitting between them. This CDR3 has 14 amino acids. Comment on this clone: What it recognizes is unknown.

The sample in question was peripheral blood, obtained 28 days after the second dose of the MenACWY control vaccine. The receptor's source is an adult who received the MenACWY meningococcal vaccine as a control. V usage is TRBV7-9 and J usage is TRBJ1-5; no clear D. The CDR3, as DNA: TGTGCCAGCAGCTTAGGGACGGGCAATCAGCCCCAGCATTTT. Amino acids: CASSLGTGNQPQHF.